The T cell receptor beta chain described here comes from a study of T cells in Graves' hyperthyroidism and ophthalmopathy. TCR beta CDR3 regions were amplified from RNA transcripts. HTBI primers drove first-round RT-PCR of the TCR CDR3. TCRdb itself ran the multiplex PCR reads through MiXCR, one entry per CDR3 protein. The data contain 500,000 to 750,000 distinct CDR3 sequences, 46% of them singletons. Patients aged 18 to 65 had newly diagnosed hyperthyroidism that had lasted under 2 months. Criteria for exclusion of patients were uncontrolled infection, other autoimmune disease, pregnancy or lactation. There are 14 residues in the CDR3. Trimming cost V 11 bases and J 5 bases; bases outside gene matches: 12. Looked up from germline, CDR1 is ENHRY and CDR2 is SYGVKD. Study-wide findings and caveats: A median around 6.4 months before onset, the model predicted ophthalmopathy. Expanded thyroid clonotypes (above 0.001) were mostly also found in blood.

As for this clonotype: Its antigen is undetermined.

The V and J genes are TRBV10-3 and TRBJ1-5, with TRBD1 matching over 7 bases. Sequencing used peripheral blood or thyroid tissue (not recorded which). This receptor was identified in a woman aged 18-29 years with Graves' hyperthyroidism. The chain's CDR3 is CAPSGGGYDQPQHF. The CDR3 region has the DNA TGTGCCCCCTCAGGGGGAGGGTATGATCAGCCCCAGCATTTT.